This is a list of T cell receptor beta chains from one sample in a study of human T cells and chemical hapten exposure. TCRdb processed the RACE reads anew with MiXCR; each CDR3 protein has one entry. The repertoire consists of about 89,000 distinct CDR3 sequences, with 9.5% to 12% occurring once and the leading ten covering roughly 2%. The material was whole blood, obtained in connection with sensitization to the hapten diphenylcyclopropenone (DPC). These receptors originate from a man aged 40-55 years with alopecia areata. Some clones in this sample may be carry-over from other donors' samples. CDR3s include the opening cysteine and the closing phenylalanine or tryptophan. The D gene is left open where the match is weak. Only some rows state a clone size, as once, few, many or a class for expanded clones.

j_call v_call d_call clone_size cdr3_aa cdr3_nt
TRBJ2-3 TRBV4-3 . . CASSQEAGFQDTQYF TGCGCCAGCAGCCAAGAGGCCGGGTTCCAAGATACGCAGTATTTT
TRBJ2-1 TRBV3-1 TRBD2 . CASNPGLAAGANEQFF TGTGCCAGCAACCCGGGACTAGCGGCCGGGGCGAATGAGCAGTTCTTC
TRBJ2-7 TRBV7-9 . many CASTTTSGRAHF TGTGCCAGCACTACTACGAGCGGGCGAGCTCACTTC
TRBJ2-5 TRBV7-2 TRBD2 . CASTLAGLAETQYF TGTGCCAGCACCCTAGCGGGATTAGCGGAGACCCAGTACTTC
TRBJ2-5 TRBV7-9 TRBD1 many CASSPGTGPVQTQYF TGTGCCAGCAGCCCCGGGACAGGGCCGGTACAGACCCAGTACTTC
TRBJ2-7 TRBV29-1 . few CSVEDNTGSYEQYF TGCAGCGTTGAAGATAACACAGGGTCCTACGAGCAGTACTTC
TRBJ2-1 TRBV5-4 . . CASSLPHEQFF TGTGCCAGCAGCTTGCCCCATGAGCAGTTCTTC
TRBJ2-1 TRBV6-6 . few CASSSPGKGNEQFF TGTGCCAGCAGTTCCCCGGGTAAGGGGAATGAGCAGTTCTTC
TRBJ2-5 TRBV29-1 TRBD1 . CSVEQGAGETQYF TGCAGCGTTGAACAGGGGGCGGGGGAGACCCAGTACTTC
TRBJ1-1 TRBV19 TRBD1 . CASSIHRGLNTEAFF TGTGCCAGTAGTATACACAGGGGGCTTAACACTGAAGCTTTCTTT
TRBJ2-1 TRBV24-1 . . CATSDPGERDGYFF TGTGCCACCAGTGACCCCGGGGAGCGAGATGGCTACTTCTTC
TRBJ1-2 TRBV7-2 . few CASSPNRRYGYTF TGTGCCAGCAGCCCCAACCGGCGCTATGGCTACACCTTC
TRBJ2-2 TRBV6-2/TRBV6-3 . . CASSETRITTGELFF TGTGCCAGCAGTGAGACTAGAATAACGACCGGGGAGCTGTTTTTT
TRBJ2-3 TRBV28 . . CASLSQNTDTQYF TGTGCCAGTCTATCCCAGAACACAGATACGCAGTATTTT
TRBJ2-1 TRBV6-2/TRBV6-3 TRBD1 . CASSFGQGSNEQFF TGTGCCAGCAGTTTTGGACAGGGGAGCAATGAGCAGTTCTTC
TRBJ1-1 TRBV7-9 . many CASSLQVNTEAFF TGTGCCAGCAGCCTACAGGTGAACACTGAAGCTTTCTTT
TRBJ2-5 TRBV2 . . CASSARGVGETQYF TGTGCCAGCAGTGCTAGAGGGGTCGGGGAGACCCAGTACTTC
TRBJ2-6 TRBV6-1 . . CASSESAALTPGANVLTF TGTGCCAGCAGTGAATCAGCGGCCCTGACCCCTGGGGCCAACGTCCTGACTTTC
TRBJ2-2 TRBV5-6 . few CASSLVTGSGELFF TGTGCCAGCAGCTTGGTAACCGGGTCTGGGGAGCTGTTTTTT
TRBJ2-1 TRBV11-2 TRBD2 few CASSLDHGSGYNEQFF TGTGCCAGCAGCTTAGATCATGGTAGCGGGTACAATGAGCAGTTCTTC
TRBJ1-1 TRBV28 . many CASSFHRGTLNTEAFF TGTGCCAGCAGTTTCCACCGGGGGACCTTGAACACTGAAGCTTTCTTT
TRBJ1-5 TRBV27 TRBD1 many CASSWTGPGQPQHF TGTGCCAGCAGTTGGACAGGGCCCGGACAGCCCCAGCATTTT
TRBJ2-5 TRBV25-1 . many CASSYGGETQYF TGTGCCAGCAGTTATGGGGGAGAGACCCAGTACTTC
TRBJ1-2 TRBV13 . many CASSLQGRVMGGYTF TGTGCCAGCAGCTTACAGGGTCGGGTTATGGGAGGCTACACCTTC
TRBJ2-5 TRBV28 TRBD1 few CASSPPGQGARETQYF TGTGCCAGCAGTCCTCCGGGACAGGGGGCTAGAGAGACCCAGTACTTC
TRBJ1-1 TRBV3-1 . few CASSQDRAMNTEAFF TGTGCCAGCAGCCAAGACAGGGCGATGAACACTGAAGCTTTCTTT
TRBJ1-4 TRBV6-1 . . CASSDLVGSASEKLFF TGTGCCAGCAGTGATTTAGTAGGCTCGGCAAGTGAAAAACTGTTTTTT
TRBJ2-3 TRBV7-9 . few CASSSDLRNTQYF TGTGCCAGCAGTTCCGACCTCCGAAATACGCAGTATTTT
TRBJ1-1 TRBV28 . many CASSWLGGMAFF TGTGCCAGCAGTTGGCTGGGGGGGATGGCTTTCTTT
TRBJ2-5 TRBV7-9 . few CASSLERFQETQYF TGTGCCAGCAGCTTGGAGCGCTTTCAAGAGACCCAGTACTTC
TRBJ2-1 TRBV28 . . CASSSQGKESHGEQFF TGTGCCAGCAGCTCGCAGGGGAAAGAATCGCACGGTGAGCAGTTCTTC
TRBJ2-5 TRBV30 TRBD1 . CAWSNGQGETQYF TGTGCCTGGAGCAACGGACAGGGCGAGACCCAGTACTTC
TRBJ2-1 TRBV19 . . CASSISRNEQFF TGTGCCAGTAGTATTAGCCGCAATGAGCAGTTCTTC
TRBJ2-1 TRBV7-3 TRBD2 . CASSRTSGGYNEQFF TGTGCCAGCAGCAGAACTAGCGGAGGATACAATGAGCAGTTCTTC
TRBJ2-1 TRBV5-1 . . CASSLVPFGNEQFF TGCGCCAGCAGCTTGGTTCCGTTTGGGAATGAGCAGTTCTTC
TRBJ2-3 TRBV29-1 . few CSVHENTDTQYF TGCAGCGTTCACGAGAACACAGATACGCAGTATTTT
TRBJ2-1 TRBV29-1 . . CSPKGESFEQFF TGCAGCCCCAAAGGGGAGTCCTTTGAGCAGTTCTTC
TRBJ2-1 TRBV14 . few CASSQDWAGNNEQFF TGTGCCAGCAGCCAAGATTGGGCAGGGAACAATGAGCAGTTCTTC
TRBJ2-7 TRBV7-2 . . CASSPGQGGEQYF TGTGCCAGCAGCCCCGGCCAGGGGGGCGAGCAGTACTTC
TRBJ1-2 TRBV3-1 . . CASSQDGPYTF TGTGCCAGCAGCCAAGACGGGCCTTACACCTTC
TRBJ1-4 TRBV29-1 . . CSCETATNEKLFF TGCAGCTGTGAGACAGCAACTAATGAAAAACTGTTTTTT
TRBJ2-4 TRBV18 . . CASSPPSGEVGQYF TGTGCCAGCTCACCACCTTCAGGGGAGGTTGGTCAGTACTTC
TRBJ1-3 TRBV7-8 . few CASSLALQGSGNTIYF TGTGCCAGCAGCTTAGCGCTCCAGGGCTCTGGAAACACCATATATTTT
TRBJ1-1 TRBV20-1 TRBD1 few CSAHLGQGAGAFF TGCAGTGCTCATTTGGGGCAGGGGGCTGGCGCTTTCTTT
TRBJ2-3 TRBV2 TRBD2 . CASRISGRGTDTQYF TGTGCCAGCAGAATTAGCGGGAGGGGGACAGATACGCAGTATTTT
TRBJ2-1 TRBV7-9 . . CASSLAGERYNEQFF TGTGCCAGCAGCTTAGCAGGGGAGAGATACAATGAGCAGTTCTTC
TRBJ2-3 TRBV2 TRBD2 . CASRSGLAGMDTQYF TGTGCCAGCAGATCGGGACTAGCGGGTATGGATACGCAGTATTTT
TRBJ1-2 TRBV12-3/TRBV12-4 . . CASILYRLWGRGVGGYTF TGTGCCAGCATCCTTTATCGACTATGGGGCAGGGGAGTTGGAGGCTACACCTTC
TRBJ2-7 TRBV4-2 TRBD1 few CASSQDSSTGPYEQYF TGTGCCAGCAGCCAAGATTCATCGACAGGGCCCTACGAGCAGTACTTC
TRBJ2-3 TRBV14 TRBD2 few CASSQGTSGFNTDTQYF TGTGCCAGCAGCCAAGGGACTAGCGGATTCAACACAGATACGCAGTATTTT
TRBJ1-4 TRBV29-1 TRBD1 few CSATGQGSTNEKLFF TGCAGCGCCACAGGACAGGGGTCAACTAATGAAAAACTGTTTTTT
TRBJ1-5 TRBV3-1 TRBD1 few CASSQGGGVGGGNQPQHF TGTGCCAGCAGCCAAGGAGGGGGCGTTGGGGGTGGCAATCAGCCCCAGCATTTT
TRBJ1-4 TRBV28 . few CASSLGALLNEKLFF TGTGCCAGCAGTTTAGGGGCGCTATTGAATGAAAAACTGTTTTTT
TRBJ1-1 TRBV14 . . CASRRLEIKTEAFF TGTGCCAGCAGACGACTGGAGATTAAGACTGAAGCTTTCTTT
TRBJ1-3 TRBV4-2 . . CASSQEPAGTGNTIYF TGTGCCAGCAGCCAAGAACCGGCAGGGACCGGAAACACCATATATTTT
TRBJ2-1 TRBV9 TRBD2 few CASSVAFRDLAGADNEQFF TGTGCCAGCAGCGTAGCTTTCCGGGACTTGGCGGGAGCGGACAATGAGCAGTTCTTC
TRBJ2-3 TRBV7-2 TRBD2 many CASSNGLAGGVTDTQYF TGTGCCAGCAGCAACGGACTAGCGGGAGGGGTGACAGATACGCAGTATTTT
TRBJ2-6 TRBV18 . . CASSPQGDSGANVLTF TGTGCCAGCTCACCGCAAGGTGACTCTGGGGCCAACGTCCTGACTTTC
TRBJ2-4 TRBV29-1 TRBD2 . CSAYKLAGAKNIQYF TGCAGCGCATACAAACTAGCGGGAGCCAAAAACATTCAGTACTTC